These 21 T cell receptor beta chains were sequenced from one sample in a study of T cell responses to AZD1222 COVID-19 vaccine. Clones were sequenced by immunoSEQ multiplex PCR, and TCRdb holds only the in-frame ones, with some missing. There are over 150,000 clones in the sample; roughly 90% occur only once, and more than 4% lies in the top ten. The source material was peripheral blood, sampled 28 days after the second AZD1222 dose. The origin of the receptors is an adult who received the AZD1222 COVID-19 vaccine.

The chain links TRBV18 to TRBJ1-5; D may be TRBD1 (5 bases). The germline CDR1 and CDR2 sequences are KGHSH and LQKENI. The CDR3 loop spans 16 amino acids. Trimming pared 2 bases from V and 0 bases from J, leaving 11 bases between. This chain's CDR3 is CASSPFGGNSNQPQHF. As DNA, the CDR3 is TGTGCCAGCTCACCATTCGGGGGAAATAGCAATCAGCCCCAGCATTTT.

J is TRBJ2-7 and V is TRBV18; tentatively, D is TRBD2 (5 bases). Trimming cost V 3 bases and J 0 bases, with 15 bases left between them. Germline CDR1 and CDR2: KGHSH and LQKENI. The CDR3 loop spans 16 amino acids. The CDR3 protein is CASSPEWETRSYEQYF. DNA for the CDR3: TGTGCCAGCTCACCTGAGTGGGAGACTCGCTCCTACGAGCAGTACTTC.

The V gene is TRBV12-3 or TRBV12-4, the J gene TRBJ2-1; D is ambiguous. V was shortened by 2 bases and J by 6 bases, with 5 bases between the two germline ends. The CDR3 has 12 residues. The CDR3 nucleotides read TGTGCCAGCAGTTTATCGACCAATGAGCAGTTCTTC. It encodes CASSLSTNEQFF.

V usage is TRBV29-1 and J usage is TRBJ2-5; D remains ambiguous. The CDR3 runs to 13 residues. CDR1 and CDR2 from the germline V gene are SQVTM and ANQGSEA. V lost 0 bases, J lost 8 bases, and 13 bases lay in between. This CDR3 reads CSVEEAPQYTQYF. CDR3 nucleotides: TGCAGCGTTGAAGAAGCACCCCAATATACCCAGTACTTC.

The chain joins TRBV3-1 (or the pseudogene TRBV3-2) to TRBJ1-2, with 8 bases matching TRBD1. Germline values: CDR1 LGHDT, CDR2 YNNKEL (reference sequence). The CDR3 covers 15 residues. V trimming: 7 bases; J trimming: 8 bases; junction bases outside the gene matches: 15. In nucleotides, the CDR3 is TGTGCCAGCACCCGGGACAGGATAAGTCGTCACGGCTACACCTTC. Its protein is CASTRDRISRHGYTF.

This rearrangement joins TRBV18 to TRBJ1-1; TRBD1 matches 8 bases. The CDR3 has 16 residues. V was clipped by 3 bases and J by 4 bases; unmatched bases: 10. Germline V gene lookup returns CDR1 KGHSH and CDR2 LQKENI. CDR3 nucleotide sequence: TGTGCCAGCTCACCTCCACTGAGACAGGGGATCACTGAAGCTTTCTTT. Amino acids: CASSPPLRQGITEAFF. Full variable domain (missing parts from reference TRBV18 and TRBJ1-1): NAGVMQNPRHLVRRRGQEARLRCSPMKGHSHVYWYRQLPEEGLKFMVYLQKENIIDESGMPKERFSAEFPKEGPSILRIQQVVRGDSAAYFCASSPPLRQGITEAFFGQGTRLTVV.

The chain carries TRBV14 and TRBJ1-4, with D perhaps TRBD1 (6 bases). Trimming stripped 6 bases from V and 6 bases from J, with 17 bases between. The CDR3 extends over 15 amino acids. Germline CDR1 and CDR2: SGHDN and FVKESK. The CDR3 bases are TGTGCCAGCAGTCGACAGGAGGGGAGCTATGAAAAACTGTTTTTT. Protein product: CASSRQEGSYEKLFF.

CDR3 sequence (DNA): TGTGCCAGCAGCATGATTGGGGGGCTAGGTAATTCACCCCTCCACTTT. This encodes CASSMIGGLGNSPLHF. The rearrangement uses TRBV5-6 and TRBJ1-6; possible D gene TRBD1, 6 bases. Deletions cut 4 bases from V and 6 bases from J, with 17 bases between. The CDR3 sequence is 16 residues long. Germline V gene data show CDR1 as SGHDT and CDR2 as YYEEEE. Variable domain in full (rest from reference TRBV5-6 and TRBJ1-6): DAGVTQSPTHLIKTRGQQVTLRCSPKSGHDTVSWYQQALGQGPQFIFQYYEEEERQRGNFPDRFSGHQFPNYSSELNVNALLLGDSALYLCASSMIGGLGNSPLHFGNGTRLTVT.

In DNA, the CDR3 is TGTGCCAGCAGCTTAGACCAGGGGGTGACTAACTATGGCTACACCTTC. It yields the protein CASSLDQGVTNYGYTF. The chain couples TRBV7-2 to TRBJ1-2; TRBD1 agrees at 7 bases. Per germline, CDR1 SGHTA and CDR2 FQGNSA. CDR3 length: 16 residues. V gave up 1 base and J gave up 0 bases; unmatched junction bases: 5.

The gene calls are TRBV27 and TRBJ1-1; D might be TRBD1 (5 bases). The germline CDR1 and CDR2 sequences are MNHEY and SMNVEV (reference sequence). CDR3 size: 16 residues. Trimming removed 7 bases from V and 0 bases from J, with 18 bases in between. DNA for the CDR3: TGTGCCAGCATCTTCTCGGCAGGGTCTATGAACACTGAAGCTTTCTTT. Encoded protein: CASIFSAGSMNTEAFF.

The chain is built from TRBV5-6 and TRBJ2-6; D is undetermined. From germline, CDR1 is SGHDT and CDR2 YYEEEE. V was shortened by 6 bases and J by 1 base, with 5 bases between the two germline ends. This CDR3 region has 13 residues. In DNA form, the CDR3 reads TGTGCCAGCACCAATTCTGGGGCCAACGTCCTGACTTTC. It yields the protein CASTNSGANVLTF.

This sequence joins TRBV6-1 and TRBJ2-7, with D unresolved. The CDR3 spans 13 residues. The ends were cut back, 0 bases at V and 7 bases at J, with 10 bases in the middle. Germline CDR1 and CDR2: MNHNS and SASEGT. The CDR3 bases are TGTGCCAGCAGTGAAGCGAGAAAGTGGGAGCAGTACTTC. It specifies CASSEARKWEQYF.

The chain joins TRBV5-8 to TRBJ1-6, with D hard to call. The CDR3 loop spans 16 amino acids. CDR1 SGHTS and CDR2 YDEGEE come from the germline V gene. Trimming left V 4 bases short and J 0 bases short, with 11 bases between. The CDR3 DNA reads as TGTGCCAGCAGCAACAGACCTGGCTCCTATAATTCACCCCTCCACTTT. Residues: CASSNRPGSYNSPLHF.

This sequence joins TRBV11-1 and TRBJ1-4; D gene ambiguous. The CDR3 consists of 16 residues. The germline gives CDR1 SGHAT, CDR2 FQDESV (reference sequence). Between the trimmed V and J ends, which lost 3 bases and 5 bases, there was a span of 16 bases. Here the CDR3 reads CASSFSSLVANEKLFF. CDR3 bases: TGTGCCAGCAGCTTTTCCTCGTTAGTGGCCAATGAAAAACTGTTTTTT.

This clone has a single count. The chain couples TRBV24-1 to TRBJ2-1; 9 nucleotides match TRBD2. There are 16 residues in the CDR3. Germline loops: CDR1 KGHDR, CDR2 SFDVKD. V dropped 4 bases and J dropped 6; count of bases not matched to a gene: 9. CDR3 region: CATSDAAAGGGNEQFF. For the CDR3, the DNA is TGTGCCACCAGTGACGCCGCAGCGGGGGGTGGCAATGAGCAGTTCTTC.

Only one count was recorded for this clone. The chain is built from TRBV21-1 and TRBJ1-1; whether TRBD1, the table's D call, matches the DNA was not checked. TRBV21-1 is a recognized pseudogene. The CDR3 length is 16 residues. CDR3 nucleotide sequence: TGTGCCAGCAGCAGATGGGACAGGGAAAAGCTCGCTGAAGCTTTCTTT. Translating it yields CASSRWDREKLAEAFF.

This sequence joins TRBV30 and TRBJ1-6; a weak D match, TRBD1 (6 bases). Looked up from germline, CDR1 is GTSNPN and CDR2 is SVGIG (reference sequence). V lost 3 bases, J lost 13 bases, and 16 bases lay in between. This CDR3 has 13 amino acids. CDR3 sequence: CAWSLLGGQPLHF. CDR3 sequence (DNA): TGTGCCTGGAGCCTCTTGGGGGGGCAGCCCCTCCACTTT.

The chain combines TRBV7-9 with TRBJ1-4; a possible D gene is TRBD1 (6 bases). V was clipped by 3 bases and J by 6 bases, with 14 bases between them. There are 15 residues in the CDR3. The germline gives CDR1 SEHNR, CDR2 FQNEAQ (reference sequence). The chain's CDR3 is CASSFPGGQDEKLFF. Written as DNA, the CDR3 is TGTGCCAGCAGCTTCCCGGGGGGCCAGGATGAAAAACTGTTTTTT. Variable domain in full (rest from reference TRBV7-9 and TRBJ1-4): DTGVSQNPRHKITKRGQNVTFRCDPISEHNRLYWYRQTLGQGPEFLTYFQNEAQLEKSRLLSDRFSAERPKGSFSTLEIQRTEQGDSAMYLCASSFPGGQDEKLFFGSGTQLSVL.

The chain uses TRBV5-4 and TRBJ1-4, with TRBD1 as a possible D gene (5 bases). The CDR3 is 15 amino acids. Trimming cost V 4 bases and J 0 bases, with 10 bases left between them. CDR1 and CDR2 from the germline V gene are SGHNT and YYREEE (reference sequence). CDR3 residues: CASSRGGATNEKLFF. For the CDR3, the DNA is TGTGCCAGCAGCCGGGGGGGTGCAACTAATGAAAAACTGTTTTTT.

The chain combines TRBV15 with TRBJ1-2; D remains unclear. Germline V gives CDR1 LNHNV, CDR2 YYDKDF (reference sequence). There are 13 residues in the CDR3. The V gene lost 0 bases and the J gene lost 8 bases, with 10 bases spanning the gap. The chain's CDR3 is CATSREALRGYTF. The DNA for the CDR3 is TGTGCCACCAGCAGAGAGGCCTTACGAGGCTACACCTTC.

The rearrangement links TRBV6-5 to TRBJ1-2, with TRBD1 as a possible D gene (6 bases). V was cut by 2 bases and J by 4 bases, with 14 bases left in between. The CDR3 is 15 residues long. The V gene's germline CDR1 is MNHEY and CDR2 SVGAGI. The CDR3 DNA sequence: TGTGCCAGCAGTTACCGCGGACAGCCTAGCTATGGCTACACCTTC. Translated: CASSYRGQPSYGYTF.